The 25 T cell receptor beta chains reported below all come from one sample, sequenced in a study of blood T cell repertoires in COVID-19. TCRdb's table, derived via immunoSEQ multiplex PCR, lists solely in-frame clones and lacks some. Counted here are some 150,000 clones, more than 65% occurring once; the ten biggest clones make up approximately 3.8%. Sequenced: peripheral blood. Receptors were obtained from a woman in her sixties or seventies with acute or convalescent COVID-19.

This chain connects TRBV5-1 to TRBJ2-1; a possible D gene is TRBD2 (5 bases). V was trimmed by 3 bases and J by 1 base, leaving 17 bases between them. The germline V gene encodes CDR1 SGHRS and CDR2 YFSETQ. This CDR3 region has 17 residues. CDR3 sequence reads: CASSSEPPGLSYNEQFF. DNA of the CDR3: TGCGCCAGCAGCTCGGAGCCGCCGGGGTTGTCCTACAATGAGCAGTTCTTC.

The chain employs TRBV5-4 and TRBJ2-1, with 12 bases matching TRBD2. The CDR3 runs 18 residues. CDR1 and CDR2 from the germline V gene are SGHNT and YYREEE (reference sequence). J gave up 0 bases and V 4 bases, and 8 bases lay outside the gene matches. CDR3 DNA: TGTGCCAGCAGCCATGGACTAGCGGGATATAGCTCCTACAATGAGCAGTTCTTC. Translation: CASSHGLAGYSSYNEQFF.

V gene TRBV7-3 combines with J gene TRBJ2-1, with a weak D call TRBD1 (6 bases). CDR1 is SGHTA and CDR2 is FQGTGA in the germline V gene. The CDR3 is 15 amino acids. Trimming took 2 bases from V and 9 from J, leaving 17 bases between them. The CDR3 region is CASSLQGPRLGEQFF. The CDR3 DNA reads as TGTGCCAGCAGCTTACAGGGGCCGCGGTTGGGTGAGCAGTTCTTC.

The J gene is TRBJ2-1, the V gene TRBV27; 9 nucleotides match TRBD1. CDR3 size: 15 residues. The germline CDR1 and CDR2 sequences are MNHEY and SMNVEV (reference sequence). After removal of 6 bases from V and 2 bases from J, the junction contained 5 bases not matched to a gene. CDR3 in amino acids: CASSSGQGTYNEQFF. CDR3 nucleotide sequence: TGTGCCAGCAGCTCGGGACAGGGAACCTACAATGAGCAGTTCTTC.

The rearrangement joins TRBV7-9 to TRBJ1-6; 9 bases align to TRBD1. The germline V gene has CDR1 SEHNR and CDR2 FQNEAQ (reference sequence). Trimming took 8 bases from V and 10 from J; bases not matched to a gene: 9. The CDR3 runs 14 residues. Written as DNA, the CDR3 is TGTGCCAGCGGGGCCGACAGGGGGTACTCACCCCTCCACTTT. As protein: CASGADRGYSPLHF.

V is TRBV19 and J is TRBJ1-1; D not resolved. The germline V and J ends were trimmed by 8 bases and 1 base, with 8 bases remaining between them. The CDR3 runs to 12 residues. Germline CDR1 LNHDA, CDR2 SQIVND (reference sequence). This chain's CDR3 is CASGRTNTEAFF. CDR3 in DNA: TGTGCCAGTGGGAGGACGAACACTGAAGCTTTCTTT.

CDR3 DNA: TGTGCCACGGGTACTAGCGGGACTCGCTACAATGAGCAGTTCTTC. As protein: CATGTSGTRYNEQFF. This chain connects TRBV30 to TRBJ2-1; TRBD2 agrees at 10 bases. Germline loops: CDR1 GTSNPN, CDR2 SVGIG (reference sequence). J was trimmed by 3 bases and V by 8 bases; bases with no gene match: 10. CDR3 length: 15 residues.

CDR3 loop: CASRLTPQETQYF. The CDR3 DNA reads as TGCGCCAGCAGGTTAACACCTCAAGAGACCCAGTACTTC. The chain joins TRBV5-1 to TRBJ2-5; D unclear. Germline values: CDR1 SGHRS, CDR2 YFSETQ. This CDR3 region has 13 residues. Deletions cut 5 bases from V and 2 bases from J, with 10 bases between.

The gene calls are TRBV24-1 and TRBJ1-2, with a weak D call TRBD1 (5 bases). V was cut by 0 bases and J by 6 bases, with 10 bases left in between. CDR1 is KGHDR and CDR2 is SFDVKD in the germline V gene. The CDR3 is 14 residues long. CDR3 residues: CATSDLGRVDGYTF. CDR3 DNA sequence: TGTGCCACCAGTGATTTGGGCAGGGTGGATGGCTACACCTTC.

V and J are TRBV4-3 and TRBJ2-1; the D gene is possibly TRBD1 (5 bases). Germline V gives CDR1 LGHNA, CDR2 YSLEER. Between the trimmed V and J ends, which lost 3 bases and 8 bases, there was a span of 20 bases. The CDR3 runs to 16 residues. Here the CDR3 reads CASSQGLGRIYDEQFF. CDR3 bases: TGCGCCAGCAGCCAGGGGCTTGGGCGAATTTACGATGAGCAGTTCTTC.

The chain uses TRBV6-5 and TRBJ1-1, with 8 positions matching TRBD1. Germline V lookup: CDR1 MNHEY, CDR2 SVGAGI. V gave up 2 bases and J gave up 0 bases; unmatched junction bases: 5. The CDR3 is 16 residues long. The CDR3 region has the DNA TGTGCCAGCAGTTACGCGGGGACAGGCTTGAACACTGAAGCTTTCTTT. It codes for CASSYAGTGLNTEAFF.

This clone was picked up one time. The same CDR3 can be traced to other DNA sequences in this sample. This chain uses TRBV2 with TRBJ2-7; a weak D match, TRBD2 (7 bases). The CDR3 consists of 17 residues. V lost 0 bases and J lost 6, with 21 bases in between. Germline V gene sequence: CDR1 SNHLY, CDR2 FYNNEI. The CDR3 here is CASSEARGGAGRGEQYF. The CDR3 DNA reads TGTGCCAGCAGTGAAGCGAGGGGGGGAGCGGGGCGCGGCGAGCAGTACTTC.

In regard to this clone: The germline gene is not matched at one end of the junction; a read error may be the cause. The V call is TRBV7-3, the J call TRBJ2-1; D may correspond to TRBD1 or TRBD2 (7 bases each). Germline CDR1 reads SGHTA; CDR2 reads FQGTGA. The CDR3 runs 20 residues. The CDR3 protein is CASSVTSVGPGGSSYNEQFF. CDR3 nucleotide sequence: TGTGCCAGCAGCGTAACTAGCGTAGGCCCAGGGGGGAGCTCCTACAATGAGCAGTTCTTC.

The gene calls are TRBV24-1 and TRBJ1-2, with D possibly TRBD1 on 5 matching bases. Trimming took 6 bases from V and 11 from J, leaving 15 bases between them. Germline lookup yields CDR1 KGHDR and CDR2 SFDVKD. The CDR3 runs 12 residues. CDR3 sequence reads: CATSSLDSSYTF. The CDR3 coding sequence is TGTGCCACCAGTTCCCTAGACAGCTCTTACACCTTC.

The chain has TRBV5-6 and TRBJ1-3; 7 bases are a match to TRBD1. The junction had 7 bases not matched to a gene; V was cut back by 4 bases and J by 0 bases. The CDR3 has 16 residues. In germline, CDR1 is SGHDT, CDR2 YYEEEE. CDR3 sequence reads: CASSPQGVDSGNTIYF. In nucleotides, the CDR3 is TGTGCCAGCAGCCCGCAGGGGGTCGACTCTGGAAACACCATATATTTT.

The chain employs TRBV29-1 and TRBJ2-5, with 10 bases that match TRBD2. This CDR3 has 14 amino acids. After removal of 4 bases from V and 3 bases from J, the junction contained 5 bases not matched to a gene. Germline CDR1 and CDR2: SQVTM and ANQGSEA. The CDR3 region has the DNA TGCAGCGTTGGGGGACTAGCGTCTGAAGAGACCCAGTACTTC. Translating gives CSVGGLASEETQYF.

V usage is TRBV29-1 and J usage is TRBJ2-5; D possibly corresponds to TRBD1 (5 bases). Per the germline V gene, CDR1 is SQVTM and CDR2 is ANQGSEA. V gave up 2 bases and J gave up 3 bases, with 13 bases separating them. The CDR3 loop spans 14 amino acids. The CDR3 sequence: CSVEPATAKETQYF. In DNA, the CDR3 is TGCAGCGTTGAACCCGCGACAGCCAAAGAGACCCAGTACTTC.

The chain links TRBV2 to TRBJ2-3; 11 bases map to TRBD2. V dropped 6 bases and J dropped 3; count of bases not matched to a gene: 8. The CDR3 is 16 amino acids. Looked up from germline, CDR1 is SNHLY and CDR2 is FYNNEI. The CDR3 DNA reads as TGTGCCAGCAGAGAGAGGGGACTAGCGGTTACAGATACGCAGTATTTT. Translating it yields CASRERGLAVTDTQYF.

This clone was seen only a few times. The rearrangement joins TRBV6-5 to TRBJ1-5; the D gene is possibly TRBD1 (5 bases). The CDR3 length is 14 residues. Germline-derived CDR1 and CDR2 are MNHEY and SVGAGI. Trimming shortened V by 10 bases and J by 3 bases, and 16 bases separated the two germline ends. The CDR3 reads CATKGWGDNQPQHF. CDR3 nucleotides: TGTGCCACCAAGGGGTGGGGTGACAATCAGCCCCAGCATTTT.

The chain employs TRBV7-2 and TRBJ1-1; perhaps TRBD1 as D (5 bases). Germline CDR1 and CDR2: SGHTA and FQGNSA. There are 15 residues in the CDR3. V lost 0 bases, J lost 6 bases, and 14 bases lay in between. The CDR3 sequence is CASSLARGDIAEAFF. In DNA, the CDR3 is TGTGCCAGCAGCTTAGCTCGGGGGGATATCGCTGAAGCTTTCTTT.

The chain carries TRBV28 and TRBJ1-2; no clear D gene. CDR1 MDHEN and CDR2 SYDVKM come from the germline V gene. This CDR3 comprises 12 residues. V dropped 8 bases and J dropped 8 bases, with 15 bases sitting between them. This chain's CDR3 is CASGFSTKGYTF. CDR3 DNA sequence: TGTGCCAGCGGGTTTAGTACTAAAGGCTACACCTTC.

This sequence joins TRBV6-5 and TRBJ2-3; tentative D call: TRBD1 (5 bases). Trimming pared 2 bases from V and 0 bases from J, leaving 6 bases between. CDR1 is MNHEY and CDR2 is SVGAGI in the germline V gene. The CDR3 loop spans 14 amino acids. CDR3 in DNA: TGTGCCAGCAGTTACGGGGCTAGCACAGATACGCAGTATTTT. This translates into CASSYGASTDTQYF.

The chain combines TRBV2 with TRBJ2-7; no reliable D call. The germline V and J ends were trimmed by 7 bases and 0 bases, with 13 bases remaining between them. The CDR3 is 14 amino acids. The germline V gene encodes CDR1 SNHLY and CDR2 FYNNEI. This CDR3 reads CASIPAVFSYEQYF. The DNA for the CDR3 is TGTGCCAGCATCCCCGCGGTCTTCTCCTACGAGCAGTACTTC.

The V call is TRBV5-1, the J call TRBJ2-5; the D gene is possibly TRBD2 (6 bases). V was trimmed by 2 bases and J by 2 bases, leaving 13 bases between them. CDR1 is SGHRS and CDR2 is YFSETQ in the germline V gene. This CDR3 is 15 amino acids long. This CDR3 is CASSFTGVIQETQYF. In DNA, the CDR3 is TGCGCCAGCAGCTTTACGGGGGTAATTCAAGAGACCCAGTACTTC.

CDR3 DNA sequence: TGTGCCAGCAGCTCCCTGGCCGCGGGAGGGTCCTACGAGCAGTACTTC. It is translated as CASSSLAAGGSYEQYF. The V and J genes are TRBV11-2 and TRBJ2-7; 9 positions match TRBD2. After removal of 4 bases from V and 1 base from J, the junction contained 8 bases not matched to a gene. The germline CDR1 and CDR2 sequences are SGHAT and FQNNGV. This CDR3 has 16 residues.